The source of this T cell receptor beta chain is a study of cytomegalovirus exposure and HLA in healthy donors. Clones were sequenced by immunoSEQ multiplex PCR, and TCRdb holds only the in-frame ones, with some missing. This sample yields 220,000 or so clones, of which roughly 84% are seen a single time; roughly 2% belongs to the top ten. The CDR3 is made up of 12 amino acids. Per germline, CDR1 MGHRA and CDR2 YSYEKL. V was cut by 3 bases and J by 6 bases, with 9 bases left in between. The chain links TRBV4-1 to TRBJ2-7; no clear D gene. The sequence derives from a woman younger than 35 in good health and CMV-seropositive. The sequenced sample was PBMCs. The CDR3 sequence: CASSHPRSEQYF. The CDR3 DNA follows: TGCGCCAGCAGCCACCCGAGGAGCGAGCAGTACTTC.